This TCR beta chain was recorded in a study of T cells in severe cutaneous drug reactions. This CDR3 is 13 amino acids long. CDR1 and CDR2 (germline): DFQATT, SNEGSKA (reference sequence). The patients sequenced had a carbamazepine-induced Stevens-Johnson syndrome or toxic epidermal necrolysis reaction. Libraries were made by iRepertoire multiplex PCR with TCR subtype-specific primers for bulk and single-cell sequencing. TCRdb derives one entry per CDR3 protein from the multiplex PCR reads, leaving out DNA. This sample's clone table lists over 20,000 distinct CDR3 sequences. This TCR was recovered from a human donor with toxic epidermal necrolysis, a severe cutaneous drug reaction. The chain is built from TRBV20-1 and TRBJ2-1. The source material was PBMCs. This CDR3 is CSARGDVRSEQFF.